These 20 T cell receptor beta chains share one sample of origin, sequenced in a study of identical twins. Via MiXCR, TCRdb re-called the 5' RACE reads, giving one row per CDR3 protein. The sample carries roughly 1.6 million distinct CDR3 sequences, more than 30% recorded once. The specimen was cord blood. These receptors all come from a newborn girl in good health.

As for this clonotype: Germline and junction disagree at one end, which may indicate a read error. V gene TRBV3-1 combines with J gene TRBJ2-5; D may be TRBD2 (6 bases). Germline values: CDR1 LGHDT, CDR2 YNNKEL (reference sequence). The CDR3 loop spans 14 amino acids. CDR3 sequence: CASSHLARQETQSF. The DNA of the CDR3 is TGTGCCAGCAGCCACCTAGCGAGACAAGAGACCCAGTCCTTC.

The V and J genes are TRBV12-3 or TRBV12-4 and TRBJ2-5, with 10 bases fitting TRBD2. V lost 8 bases and J lost 5; bases outside the gene matches: 8. This CDR3 is built from 14 residues. Written as DNA, the CDR3 is TGTGCCAGCTCAAGCGGGAGGGCTTGGGAGACCCAGTACTTC. Encoded protein: CASSSGRAWETQYF.

The V gene is TRBV5-1, the J gene TRBJ2-1; tentatively, D is TRBD1 or TRBD2 (7 bases each). V was shortened by 5 bases and J by 7 bases, with 16 bases between the two germline ends. CDR1 is SGHRS, CDR2 YFSETQ, per germline. This CDR3 has 14 residues. For the CDR3, the DNA is TGCGCCAGCAGGCAGGGGGGGACTATGAATGAGCAGTTCTTC. Its protein is CASRQGGTMNEQFF.

The chain joins TRBV2 to TRBJ2-7; D is ambiguous. The V end was cut by 0 bases, the J end by 3 bases, with 18 bases between. Per the germline V gene, CDR1 is SNHLY and CDR2 is FYNNEI. This CDR3 spans 17 amino acids. The CDR3 nucleotides read TGTGCCAGCAGTGAAGCCGGTACTTCGGACGTTATCTACGAGCAGTACTTC. Amino acids: CASSEAGTSDVIYEQYF.

CDR3 residues: CASSFHGQARFDNSPLHF. The CDR3 DNA sequence: TGTGCCAGCAGTTTCCACGGACAGGCGAGATTTGATAATTCACCCCTCCACTTT. The chain links TRBV27 to TRBJ1-6; 7 nucleotides align to TRBD1. This CDR3 has 18 residues. Trimming cost V 3 bases and J 5 bases; bases outside gene matches: 13. From germline, CDR1 is MNHEY and CDR2 SMNVEV (reference sequence).

Only a few counts were recorded for this clonotype. V gene TRBV7-2 combines with J gene TRBJ2-3; TRBD2 matches 10 bases. Germline CDR1 and CDR2: SGHTA and FQGNSA. The CDR3 loop spans 17 amino acids. Germline trimming cut 0 bases from V and 2 bases from J; bases unmatched to any gene: 5. CDR3 DNA sequence: TGTGCCAGCAGCTTAGCCAATGGACTAGCGGTCACAGATACGCAGTATTTT. Translation gives CASSLANGLAVTDTQYF.

The V gene is TRBV6-5, the J gene TRBJ1-5; D perhaps matches TRBD1 (5 bases). The germline gives CDR1 MNHEY, CDR2 SVGAGI. V was pared by 7 bases and J by 1 base, with 14 bases between. CDR3 size: 15 residues. CDR3 nucleotides: TGTGCCAGCACCCGAGCTTCAGGGAGCAATCAGCCCCAGCATTTT. Translation: CASTRASGSNQPQHF.

This chain links TRBV20-1 with TRBJ2-1; maybe TRBD1 (5 bases). There are 15 residues in the CDR3. Germline V gene sequence: CDR1 DFQATT, CDR2 SNEGSKA (reference sequence). The V end was cut by 2 bases, the J end by 5 bases, with 16 bases between. Written as DNA, the CDR3 is TGCAGTGCTAGAACAGGTCAAGTGAGTAACAATGAGCAGTTCTTC. Its protein product is CSARTGQVSNNEQFF.

This clonotype was found a few times. The chain couples TRBV3-1 to TRBJ2-7, with 10 bases lining up with TRBD2. The CDR3 sequence is 16 residues long. The V and J ends lost 3 bases and 5 bases, in that order; junction bases with no gene match: 10. Germline V gene lookup returns CDR1 LGHDT and CDR2 YNNKEL (reference sequence). CDR3 region: CASSHRERGGLDEQYF. CDR3 sequence (DNA): TGTGCCAGCAGCCATCGGGAGCGGGGGGGCCTTGACGAGCAGTACTTC.

This clonotype was seen a few times. This chain links TRBV12-3 or TRBV12-4 with TRBJ2-1, with 7 positions matching TRBD1. Trimming cost V 6 bases and J 12 bases; bases outside gene matches: 5. The CDR3 length is 11 residues. The CDR3 DNA is TGTGCCAGCAGCCCGACAGGGTTGCAGTTCTTC. Translated, it gives CASSPTGLQFF.

This clonotype occurred a few times. The V gene is TRBV7-9, the J gene TRBJ2-1; 9 nucleotides agree with TRBD2. From germline, CDR1 is SEHNR and CDR2 FQNEAQ (reference sequence). This CDR3 is built from 18 residues. J was trimmed by 0 bases and V by 2 bases; bases with no gene match: 8. CDR3 sequence reads: CASSLITSGWSSYNEQFF. CDR3 in DNA: TGTGCCAGCAGCTTAATAACTAGCGGGTGGAGCTCCTACAATGAGCAGTTCTTC.

As concerns this clonotype: The germline gene is not matched at one end of the junction; a read error may be the cause. The chain recombines TRBV29-1 with TRBJ2-5, with D possibly TRBD2 on 5 matching bases. This CDR3 is built from 9 residues. The germline V gene has CDR1 SQVTM and CDR2 ANQGSEA. This CDR3 reads CSAGETRYF. DNA for the CDR3: TGCAGCGCCGGGGAGACCCGGTACTTC.

This clonotype was recorded a few times. CDR3 protein: CASSSPGQGAGYTF. The CDR3 DNA reads as TGTGCCAGCAGCAGTCCGGGACAGGGGGCTGGCTACACCTTC. The genes are TRBV11-2 and TRBJ1-2; 12 positions match TRBD1. V trimming: 5 bases; J trimming: 7 bases; junction bases outside the gene matches: 5. The V gene's germline CDR1 is SGHAT and CDR2 FQNNGV. CDR3 length: 14 amino acids. The full variable domain, in which reference TRBV11-2 and TRBJ1-2 provide the parts outside the CDR3, is EAGVAQSPRYKIIEKRQSVAFWCNPISGHATLYWYQQILGQGPKLLIQFQNNGVVDDSQLPKDRFSAERLKGVDSTLKIQPAKLEDSAVYLCASSSPGQGAGYTFGSGTRLTVV.

This clonotype was picked up one time. Being one base from a much bigger clone, this may be a read error. The chain carries TRBV6-6 and TRBJ1-5; maybe TRBD1 (6 bases). Trimming stripped 0 bases from V and 3 bases from J, with 9 bases between. The CDR3 extends over 15 amino acids. Germline V gene data show CDR1 as MNHNY and CDR2 as SVGAGI (reference sequence). CDR3 nucleotides: TGTGCCAGCAGTTACTCCCGGGACACCAATCAGCCCCAGCATTTT. Its translation: CASSYSRDTNQPQHF.

The chain joins TRBV20-1 to TRBJ2-2; D gene uncertain. The CDR3 spans 11 residues. V shed 6 bases and J shed 4 bases, with 6 bases lying between them. Germline assignment: CDR1 DFQATT and CDR2 SNEGSKA (reference sequence). CDR3 residues: CSAASTGELFF. The CDR3, as DNA: TGCAGTGCAGCGAGCACCGGGGAGCTGTTTTTT.

The sample holds a few counts of this clonotype. The chain is built from TRBV11-2 and TRBJ1-1; possible D gene TRBD1, 5 bases. Germline CDR1 reads SGHAT; CDR2 reads FQNNGV. The CDR3 runs 13 residues. V dropped 5 bases and J dropped 10 bases, with 17 bases sitting between them. The CDR3 reads CASSPGTHRGAFF. The DNA for the CDR3 is TGTGCCAGCAGCCCAGGGACCCACCGGGGAGCTTTCTTT.

The chain has TRBV20-1 and TRBJ1-5; D unresolved. The CDR3 runs to 13 residues. CDR1 is DFQATT, CDR2 SNEGSKA, per germline (reference sequence). V lost 4 bases, J lost 1 base, and 8 bases lay in between. The CDR3 coding sequence is TGCAGTGCTATCGGCTGGAGCAATCAGCCCCAGCATTTT. It codes for CSAIGWSNQPQHF.

Note on this clonotype: This may arise from a read error, as a much more abundant clone is one base away. The genes are TRBV7-2 and TRBJ2-1; D might be TRBD2 (6 bases). Germline-derived CDR1 and CDR2 are SGHTA and FQGNSA. CDR3 length: 15 residues. CDR3 nucleotide sequence: TGTGCCAGCAGCTTAGACAGCGGGTCCTACAGTGAGCAGTTCTTC. Amino acids: CASSLDSGSYSEQFF.

This clonotype was seen more than once but under ten times. The rearrangement links TRBV20-1 to TRBJ2-4; D gene ambiguous. Germline V gene data show CDR1 as DFQATT and CDR2 as SNEGSKA (reference sequence). The V end lost 3 bases, the J end lost 0 bases, and 15 bases lay between the germline ends. CDR3 length: 16 residues. CDR3 amino acids: CSASVYGRLAKNIQYF. The CDR3 nucleotides are TGCAGTGCTAGCGTCTACGGACGGCTAGCCAAAAACATTCAGTACTTC.

This sequence joins TRBV28 and TRBJ2-3; unclear D gene. This CDR3 contains 16 residues. V dropped 6 bases and J dropped 2 bases, with 18 bases sitting between them. Germline assignment: CDR1 MDHEN and CDR2 SYDVKM. The CDR3 DNA reads TGTGCCAGCAGCGCCCGGACCGTGCCTTCCACAGATACGCAGTATTTT. Protein: CASSARTVPSTDTQYF.